Each of the 14 T cell receptor beta chains below was sequenced from the same sample in a study of molecular identifiers for immune sequencing clone quantification (dated by TCRdb to 2017 to 2018). Libraries were prepared through PCR. Instrument used: Illumina HiSeq 4000. Using fastp trimming at Q25 and MiXCR clonotype assembly, TCRdb reanalyzed the public sequencing data and kept in-frame beta chains. Every distinct CDR3 protein forms one entry, paired with its most common genes and DNA. This sample comprises 60,000 to 70,000 distinct CDR3 sequences, 15% to 20% of them detected only once. Approximately 1.5% of the sample goes to the ten largest clones. Input material: naive CD8+ T cells from blood, with Jurkat cell RNA spiked in. In light of the paper, this sample's cell subset or site label describes: FACS-sorted CD8+CD4-CCR7+CD45RA+ naive T cells. The receptors here all came from a human donor in good health. Some libraries in this study had Jurkat cell RNA spiked in.

At least ten counts were recorded for this clonotype. The chain links TRBV20-1 to TRBJ2-3; 8 bases align to TRBD2. In germline, CDR1 is DFQATT, CDR2 SNEGSKA (reference sequence). With 7 bases clipped from V and 0 bases from J, the junction kept 15 bases outside the gene matches. CDR3 length: 17 residues. The CDR3: CSVPSGGGRSSTDTQYF. CDR3 in DNA: TGCAGTGTCCCAAGTGGCGGCGGGAGGTCTAGCACAGATACGCAGTATTTT.

J is TRBJ2-5 and V is TRBV18; 7 nucleotides align to TRBD1. The V and J ends lost 5 bases and 9 bases, in that order; junction bases with no gene match: 15. The CDR3 consists of 15 residues. CDR1 is KGHSH and CDR2 is LQKENI in the germline V gene. The CDR3 spells CASSSRDSFTEAQYF. CDR3 coding DNA: TGTGCCAGCTCAAGCCGGGACAGTTTTACCGAGGCCCAGTACTTC.

This clonotype was recorded many times. The V gene is TRBV24-1, the J gene TRBJ2-3, with D perhaps TRBD2 (6 bases). This CDR3 is 16 amino acids long. The germline V and J ends were trimmed by 2 bases and 0 bases, with 11 bases remaining between them. Germline loops: CDR1 KGHDR, CDR2 SFDVKD. Here the CDR3 reads CATSDWEESSTDTQYF. The DNA of the CDR3 is TGTGCCACCAGTGATTGGGAGGAGTCTAGCACAGATACGCAGTATTTT.

This clonotype was found many times. The rearrangement links TRBV5-6 to TRBJ2-7; D is perhaps TRBD2 (5 bases). Trimming removed 4 bases at V and 2 bases at J, with 10 bases between. Germline CDR1 reads SGHDT; CDR2 reads YYEEEE. The CDR3 is made up of 13 amino acids. In DNA form, the CDR3 reads TGTGCCAGCAGCGACGGGGTAGCCTACGAGCAGTACTTC. It encodes CASSDGVAYEQYF. Complete variable domain (other parts from reference TRBV5-6 and TRBJ2-7): DAGVTQSPTHLIKTRGQQVTLRCSPKSGHDTVSWYQQALGQGPQFIFQYYEEEERQRGNFPDRFSGHQFPNYSSELNVNALLLGDSALYLCASSDGVAYEQYFGPGTRLTVT.

At least ten counts were recorded for this clonotype. The chain recombines TRBV3-1 with TRBJ2-7, with unresolved D. CDR3 length equals 14 residues. CDR1 is LGHDT and CDR2 is YNNKEL in the germline V gene (reference sequence). The ends were cut back, 2 bases at V and 5 bases at J, with 13 bases in the middle. The CDR3: CASSQLRDRDEQYF. The CDR3 DNA reads TGTGCCAGCAGCCAATTAAGGGATCGGGACGAGCAGTACTTC.

The chain couples TRBV12-3 or TRBV12-4 to TRBJ1-3; D not certain. The length of the CDR3 is 11 residues. Trimming left V 6 bases short and J 9 bases short, with 9 bases between. The CDR3 DNA reads as TGTGCCAGCAGGATCTTTGGCACCATATATTTT. Encoded protein: CASRIFGTIYF.

This clonotype was found once. The V call is TRBV9, the J call TRBJ1-6; D gene ambiguous. The CDR3 sequence is 22 residues long. Germline-derived CDR1 and CDR2 are SGDLS and YYNGEE. The V end was cut by 4 bases, the J end by 0 bases, with 29 bases between. CDR3 residues: CASSHPPPRGQERGSYNSPLHF. The DNA for the CDR3 is TGTGCCAGCAGCCACCCCCCCCCCAGAGGGCAAGAGCGCGGCTCCTATAATTCACCCCTCCACTTT.

The sample holds a few counts of this clonotype. The chain couples TRBV7-3 to TRBJ2-1, with unresolved D. Germline values: CDR1 SGHTA, CDR2 FQGTGA. Deletions cut 0 bases from V and 10 bases from J, with 13 bases between. The CDR3 loop spans 14 amino acids. CDR3 in DNA: TGTGCCAGCAGCTTAACTCCCAAGGGTGAGGAGCAGTTCTTC. Residues: CASSLTPKGEEQFF.

This clonotype was picked up many times. The rearrangement links TRBV11-2 to TRBJ2-1; 13 bases fit TRBD2. Per the germline V gene, CDR1 is SGHAT and CDR2 is FQNNGV. The V gene end was trimmed by 1 base and the J gene end by 5 bases; junction bases not matched to a gene: 5. This CDR3 contains 17 residues. CDR3 in amino acids: CASSLGTSGSRHNEQFF. The CDR3 DNA reads as TGTGCCAGCAGCTTAGGGACTAGCGGGAGTAGGCACAATGAGCAGTTCTTC.

At least ten counts were recorded for this clonotype. The rearrangement links TRBV3-1 to TRBJ1-1; D uncertain. The CDR3 has 13 amino acids. Germline assignment: CDR1 LGHDT and CDR2 YNNKEL (reference sequence). The germline V and J ends were trimmed by 1 base and 7 bases, with 10 bases remaining between them. CDR3 sequence: CASSQGTFVEAFF. As DNA, the CDR3 is TGTGCCAGCAGCCAAGGGACCTTTGTTGAAGCTTTCTTT.

This clonotype has more than one count but fewer than ten. The rearrangement joins TRBV20-1 to TRBJ2-1; D perhaps matches TRBD1 (5 bases). The V end was cut by 6 bases, the J end by 1 base, with 10 bases between. The length of the CDR3 is 13 residues. CDR1 is DFQATT, CDR2 SNEGSKA, per germline (reference sequence). The CDR3 loop reads CSAQGRSYNEQFF. In DNA form, the CDR3 reads TGCAGTGCCCAGGGTAGGTCCTACAATGAGCAGTTCTTC.

A word on this clonotype: A much larger clone differs by one base, so this may be a read error. The rearrangement uses TRBV29-1 and TRBJ2-3; D is possibly TRBD2 (6 bases). This CDR3 has 14 amino acids. The V gene's germline CDR1 is SQVTM and CDR2 ANQGSEA. This chain's CDR3 is CSGLVEARRDTQSF. The DNA for the CDR3 is TGCAGCGGGCTGGTGGAGGCACGGAGGGATACGCAGTCTTTT.

Note on this clonotype: Its ends do not fully match the called genes, so a read error is possible. V and J are TRBV7-8 and TRBJ2-1; the D call may be TRBD1 or TRBD2 (5 bases each). Germline V gene lookup returns CDR1 SGHVS and CDR2 FQNEAQ. CDR3 length equals 15 residues. CDR3 in DNA: TGTGCCTGCAGCTGGACGGAGACTGGAGAGAGGGGGCAGTTCTTC. Translation gives CACSWTETGERGQFF.

The chain combines TRBV20-1 with TRBJ2-7, with D perhaps TRBD1 or TRBD2 (5 bases each). Germline V gene sequence: CDR1 DFQATT, CDR2 SNEGSKA (reference sequence). The V gene lost 6 bases and the J gene lost 6 bases, with 12 bases spanning the gap. CDR3 length: 11 amino acids. This CDR3 reads CSAYTGLEQYF. CDR3 DNA: TGCAGTGCCTATACAGGACTCGAGCAGTACTTC.